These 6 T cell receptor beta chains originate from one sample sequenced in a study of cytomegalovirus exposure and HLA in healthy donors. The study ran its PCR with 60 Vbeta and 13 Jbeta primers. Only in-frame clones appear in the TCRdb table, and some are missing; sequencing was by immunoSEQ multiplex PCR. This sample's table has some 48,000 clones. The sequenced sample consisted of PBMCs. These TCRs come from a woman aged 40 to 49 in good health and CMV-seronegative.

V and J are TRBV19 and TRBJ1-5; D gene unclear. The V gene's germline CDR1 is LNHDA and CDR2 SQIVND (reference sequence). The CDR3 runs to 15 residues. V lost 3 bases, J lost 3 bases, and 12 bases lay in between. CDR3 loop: CASSIRAQINQPQHF. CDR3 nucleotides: TGTGCCAGTAGTATCCGTGCCCAGATCAATCAGCCCCAGCATTTT.

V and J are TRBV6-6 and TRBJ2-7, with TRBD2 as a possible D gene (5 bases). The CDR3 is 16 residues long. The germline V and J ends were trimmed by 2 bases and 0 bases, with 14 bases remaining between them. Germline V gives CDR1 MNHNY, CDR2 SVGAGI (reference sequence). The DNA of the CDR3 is TGTGCCAGCAGTTACGCCCCCGCGGGTCTCTCCTACGAGCAGTACTTC. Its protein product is CASSYAPAGLSYEQYF.

CDR3 coding DNA: TGTGCCAGCAGCTCCTTAGCGGGAGGGGCGGGGGAGCAGTACTTC. As protein: CASSSLAGGAGEQYF. The rearrangement uses TRBV9 and TRBJ2-7, with 11 bases lining up with TRBD2. CDR3 length equals 15 residues. The J segment lost 7 bases and the V segment lost 4 bases, leaving 10 bases of the junction unmatched. The germline gives CDR1 SGDLS, CDR2 YYNGEE.

CDR3 DNA sequence: TGCGCCAGCAGCCGCTCCGGGGGGGCGACCCGTATGCGCACAGATACGCAGTATTTT. This sequence encodes CASSRSGGATRMRTDTQYF. The genes are TRBV4-1 and TRBJ2-3; the match to TRBD2 covers 8 bases. Germline V gives CDR1 MGHRA, CDR2 YSYEKL. With 4 bases clipped from V and 1 base from J, the junction kept 16 bases outside the gene matches. The CDR3 covers 19 residues.

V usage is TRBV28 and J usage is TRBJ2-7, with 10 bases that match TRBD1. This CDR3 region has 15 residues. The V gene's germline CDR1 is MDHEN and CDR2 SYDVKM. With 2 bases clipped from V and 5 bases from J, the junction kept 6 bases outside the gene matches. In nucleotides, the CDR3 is TGTGCCAGCAGTTTACCCGGGACAGGGGCCCACGAGCAGTACTTC. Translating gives CASSLPGTGAHEQYF.

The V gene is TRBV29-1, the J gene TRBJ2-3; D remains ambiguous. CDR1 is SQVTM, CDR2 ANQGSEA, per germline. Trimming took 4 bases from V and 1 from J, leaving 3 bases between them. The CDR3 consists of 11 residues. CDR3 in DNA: TGCAGCGTTGGGCGCACAGATACGCAGTATTTT. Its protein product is CSVGRTDTQYF.